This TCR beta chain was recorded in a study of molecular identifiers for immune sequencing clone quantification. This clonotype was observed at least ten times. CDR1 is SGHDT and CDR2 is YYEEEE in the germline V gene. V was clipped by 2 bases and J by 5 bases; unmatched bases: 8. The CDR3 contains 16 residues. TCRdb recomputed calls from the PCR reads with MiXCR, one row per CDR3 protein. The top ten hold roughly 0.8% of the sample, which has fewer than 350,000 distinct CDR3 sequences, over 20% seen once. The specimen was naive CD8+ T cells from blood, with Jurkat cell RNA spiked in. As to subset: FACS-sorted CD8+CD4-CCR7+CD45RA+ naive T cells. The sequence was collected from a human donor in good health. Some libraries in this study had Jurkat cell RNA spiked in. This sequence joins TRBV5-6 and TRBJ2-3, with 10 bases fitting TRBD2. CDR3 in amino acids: CASSLGGLARVDTQYF. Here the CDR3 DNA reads TGTGCCAGCAGCTTAGGGGGACTAGCGAGGGTAGATACGCAGTATTTT.